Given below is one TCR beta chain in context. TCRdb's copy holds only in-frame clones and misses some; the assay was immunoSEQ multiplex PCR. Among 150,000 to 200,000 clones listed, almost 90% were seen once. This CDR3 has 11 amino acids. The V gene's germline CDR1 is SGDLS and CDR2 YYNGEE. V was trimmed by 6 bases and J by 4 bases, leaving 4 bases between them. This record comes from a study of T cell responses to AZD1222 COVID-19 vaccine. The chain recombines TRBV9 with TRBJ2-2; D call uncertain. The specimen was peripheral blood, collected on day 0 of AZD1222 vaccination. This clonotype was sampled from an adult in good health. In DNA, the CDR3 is TGTGCCAGCACAAGCACCGGGGAGCTGTTTTTT. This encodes CASTSTGELFF.